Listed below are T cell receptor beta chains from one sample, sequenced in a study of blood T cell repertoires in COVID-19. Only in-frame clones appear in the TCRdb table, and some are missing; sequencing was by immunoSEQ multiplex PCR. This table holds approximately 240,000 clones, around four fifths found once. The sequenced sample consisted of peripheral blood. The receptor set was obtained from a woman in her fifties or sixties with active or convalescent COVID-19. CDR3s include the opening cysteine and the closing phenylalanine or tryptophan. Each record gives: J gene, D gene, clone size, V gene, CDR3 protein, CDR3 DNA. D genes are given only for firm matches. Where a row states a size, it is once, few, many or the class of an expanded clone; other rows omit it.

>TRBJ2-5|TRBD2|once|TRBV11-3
CASRGVAGERETQYF
TGTGCCAGCAGGGGGGTAGCGGGAGAACGAGAGACCCAGTACTTC
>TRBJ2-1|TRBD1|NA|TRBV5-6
CASRRTGTGDNEQFF
TGTGCCAGCAGGAGGACCGGGACAGGTGACAATGAGCAGTTCTTC
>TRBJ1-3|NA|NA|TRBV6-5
CASMGTRSGNTIYF
TGTGCCAGCATGGGGACTCGCTCTGGAAACACCATATATTTT
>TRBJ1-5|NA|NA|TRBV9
CASSPAGGNQPQHF
TGTGCCAGCAGCCCAGCAGGTGGCAATCAGCCCCAGCATTTT
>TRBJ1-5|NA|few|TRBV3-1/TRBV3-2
CASSLSSPPQSQHF
TGTGCCAGCAGCCTCTCCAGTCCCCCGCAGTCCCAGCATTTT
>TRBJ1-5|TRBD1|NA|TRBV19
CASTWTGSNQPQHF
TGTGCCAGTACCTGGACAGGGAGTAATCAGCCCCAGCATTTT
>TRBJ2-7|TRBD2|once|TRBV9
CASSVVPGGEQYF
TGTGCCAGCAGCGTAGTCCCGGGAGGCGAGCAGTACTTC
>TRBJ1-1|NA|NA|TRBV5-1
CASSSLTGNTEAFF
TGCGCCAGCAGCTCTCTTACAGGGAACACTGAAGCTTTCTTT
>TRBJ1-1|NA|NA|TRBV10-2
CASMQGPEAFF
TGCGCCAGCATGCAGGGTCCTGAAGCTTTCTTT
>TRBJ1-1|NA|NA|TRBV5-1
CASRPQGRVTEAFF
TGCGCCAGCAGACCACAAGGGAGAGTCACTGAAGCTTTCTTT
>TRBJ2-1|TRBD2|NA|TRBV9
CASGTSGYNEQFF
TGTGCCAGCGGGACTAGCGGCTACAATGAGCAGTTCTTC
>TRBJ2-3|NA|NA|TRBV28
CASRGLRSPDTQYF
TGTGCCAGCCGAGGTCTGAGGTCCCCCGATACGCAGTATTTT
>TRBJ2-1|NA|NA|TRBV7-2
CASSLAPGGVTFF
TGTGCCAGCAGCTTAGCGCCCGGCGGAGTGACGTTCTTC
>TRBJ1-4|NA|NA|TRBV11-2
CASSPGATNEKLFF
TGTGCCAGCAGCCCGGGGGCAACTAATGAAAAACTGTTTTTT
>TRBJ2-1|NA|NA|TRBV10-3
CAITAGDSYNEQFF
TGTGCCATCACCGCCGGGGATTCCTACAATGAGCAGTTCTTC
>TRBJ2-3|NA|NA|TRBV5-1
CASSGYQGSHTDTQYF
TGCGCCAGCAGCGGATACCAGGGATCCCATACAGATACGCAGTATTTT
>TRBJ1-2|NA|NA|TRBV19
CASRPQGSRGYTF
TGTGCCAGTAGGCCACAGGGCTCCCGTGGCTACACCTTC
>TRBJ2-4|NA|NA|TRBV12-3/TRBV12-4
CASSYRVDIQYF
TGTGCCAGCAGTTACAGGGTGGACATTCAGTACTTC
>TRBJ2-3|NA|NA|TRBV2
CASRNRDWVTDTQYF
TGTGCCAGCAGAAACCGGGACTGGGTCACAGATACGCAGTATTTT
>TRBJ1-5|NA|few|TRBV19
CASGIRGGQPQHF
TGTGCCAGTGGGATCCGTGGAGGTCAGCCCCAGCATTTT
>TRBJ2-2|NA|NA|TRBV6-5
CASRGRGDTGELFF
TGTGCCAGCAGGGGCAGGGGGGACACCGGGGAGCTGTTTTTT
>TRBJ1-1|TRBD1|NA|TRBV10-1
CASVGQSNTEAFF
TGCGCCAGCGTGGGACAGTCGAACACTGAAGCTTTCTTT
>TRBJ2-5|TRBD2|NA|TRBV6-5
CASSYSLAGLQETQYF
TGTGCCAGCAGTTACTCGCTAGCGGGGTTACAAGAGACCCAGTACTTC
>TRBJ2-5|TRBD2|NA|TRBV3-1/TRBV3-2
CASSPRREGRETQYF
TGTGCCAGCAGCCCCCGGCGGGAGGGCCGCGAGACCCAGTACTTC
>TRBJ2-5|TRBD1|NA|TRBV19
CASSILQGGQEAQYF
TGTGCCAGTAGTATTCTACAGGGGGGCCAAGAGGCCCAGTACTTC